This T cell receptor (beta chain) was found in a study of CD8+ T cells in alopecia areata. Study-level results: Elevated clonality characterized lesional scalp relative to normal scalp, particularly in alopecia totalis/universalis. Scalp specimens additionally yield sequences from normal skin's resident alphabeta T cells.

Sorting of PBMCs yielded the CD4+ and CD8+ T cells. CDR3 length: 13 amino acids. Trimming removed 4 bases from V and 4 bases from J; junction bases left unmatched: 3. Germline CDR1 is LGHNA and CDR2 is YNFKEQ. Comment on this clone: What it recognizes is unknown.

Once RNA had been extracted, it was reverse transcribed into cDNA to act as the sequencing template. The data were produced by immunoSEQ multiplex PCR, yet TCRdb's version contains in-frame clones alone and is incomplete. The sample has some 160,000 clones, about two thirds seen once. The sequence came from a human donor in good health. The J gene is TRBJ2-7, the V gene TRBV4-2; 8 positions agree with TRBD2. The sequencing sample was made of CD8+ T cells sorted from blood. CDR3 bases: TGTGCCAGCAGCCCGGGACTAGAGTACGAGCAGTACTTC. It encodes CASSPGLEYEQYF.